The table lists the clone carrying this T cell receptor (beta chain) with a count of one. Its antigen is still unknown. Profiling relied on immunoSEQ multiplex PCR, and the TCRdb table lists in-frame clones only, not all of them. This sample carries fewer than 150,000 clones, roughly 90% of them seen once, and the ten largest clones take 5%. These data belong to a study of Ad26.COV2.S vaccination and SARS-CoV-2 variants. Study-wide points: Responses of spike-specific T cells (both CD8+ and CD4+) reportedly showed substantial breadth after vaccination. The study found similar non-spike TCR breadth in vaccine and placebo recipients. Individuals receiving vaccine had higher spike-specific TCR breadth than placebo recipients did. The analyses of TCR breadth and depth may have understated the size of total T cell responses.

There are 14 residues in the CDR3. The germline V gene encodes CDR1 GTSNPN and CDR2 SVGIG (reference sequence). The V end lost 2 bases, the J end lost 0 bases, and 5 bases lay between the germline ends. This sequence originates from a human donor who had recovered from COVID-19. This rearrangement joins TRBV30 to TRBJ1-6; D not certain. The source was peripheral blood, collected after recovery from COVID-19. CDR3 nucleotides: TGTGCCTGGAGTATCGGCTCCTATAATTCACCCCTCCACTTT. Translated: CAWSIGSYNSPLHF. Using reference TRBV30 and TRBJ1-6 for the parts outside the CDR3, the full variable domain is SQTIHQWPATLVQPVGSPLSLECTVEGTSNPNLYWYRQAAGRGLQLLFYSVGIGQISSEVPQNLSASRPQDRQFILSSKKLLLSDSGFYLCAWSIGSYNSPLHFGNGTRLTVT.